This TCR beta chain is drawn from a study of cytomegalovirus exposure and HLA in healthy donors. Study conclusions and caveats: Earlier analysis looked at TCR beta V segments, and most were productive about 87% or about 30% of the time. Rarity marked most TCR sequences, yet some public TCRs occurred in many donors. A missense variant in DCLRE1C was later tied to TCR beta V- and J-gene trimming. HLA alleles showed associations with fewer than 20,000 TCR beta sequences in a later analysis, at a 0.05 false discovery rate.

V lost 5 bases and J lost 4, with 11 bases in between. Germline-derived CDR1 and CDR2 are SGHTA and FQGTGA. CDR3 length equals 13 residues. Researchers ran the PCR with 60 Vbeta and 13 Jbeta primers. This table comes from immunoSEQ multiplex PCR, and its TCRdb copy is limited to in-frame clones, with some not included. The sample comprises under 70,000 clones, roughly 80% of which are singletons, and approximately 4.7% rests with the top ten. Concerning this clone: Antigen: not known.

The V and J genes are TRBV7-3 and TRBJ2-5, with D possibly matching TRBD2 (6 bases). The sequencing input was PBMCs. This clonotype was sampled from a male donor in good health and CMV-seropositive. The CDR3 region has the DNA TGTGCCAGCAGCCCGGCGGGGTTAGAGACCCAGTACTTC. Translation gives CASSPAGLETQYF.